The present T cell receptor (beta chain) was sequenced within a study of tumor-infiltrating lymphocytes in primary liver carcinoma. Across the study: Roughly 3.5 to 7.13 million productive TCRbeta reads were obtained per sample, with similar numbers across tissue types.

The researchers produced TCR beta cDNA from roughly 500 ng total RNA with a constant-region primer. What produced the TCR beta libraries was three nested multiplex PCR rounds using slightly modified ARM-PCR. Rounds one and two of PCR, each of roughly 10 cycles, were primed with TRBV1-TRBV30 forward primers and a C-beta reverse primer. TCRdb re-called the multiplex PCR reads through MiXCR, storing one row per CDR3 protein. The sample lists about 210,000 distinct CDR3 sequences; less than 75% were seen once. For blood RNA, unsorted whole blood served as the source, and germline DNA was extracted too. General study findings and limits: Whereas tumor region pairs overlapped more, tumor-adjacent and tumor-blood pairs overlapped less.

V lost 6 bases, J lost 3 bases, and 9 bases stayed unmatched. This CDR3 contains 15 residues. CDR1 and CDR2 (germline): MDHEN, SYDVKM. The sample holds a few counts of this clonotype. Antigen: not known. Specimen: peripheral blood. This receptor was taken from a woman aged 55-69 years with primary liver carcinoma and hepatitis B virus infection. The V and J genes are TRBV28 and TRBJ2-7; TRBD1 matches at 9 bases. CDR3 sequence: CASRDGQGTYYEQYF. CDR3 nucleotide sequence: TGTGCCAGCAGGGACGGACAGGGGACTTACTACGAGCAGTACTTC.